The rows below give T cell receptor beta chains drawn from one sample of a study of glioma-infiltrating T cells. One entry per CDR3 protein, called by TCRdb with MiXCR from the multiplex PCR reads. The repertoire includes approximately 110,000 distinct CDR3 sequences, less than 30% of them detected once, and about a third sits in the top ten. The sample consisted of glioma tissue, nonneoplastic brain tissue, or PBMCs (not recorded which). All receptors come from a human donor with low-grade glioma or glioblastoma, undergoing nonglioma brain surgery, or in good health (not recorded which). Both conserved end residues are part of each CDR3. The D gene is left open where the match is weak. Clone size is stated in some rows and not others, as once, few, many or a class when expanded.

clone_size d_call cdr3_length j_call v_call cdr3_aa cdr3_nt
many TRBD2 15 TRBJ2-2 TRBV28 CASSLRAGGTGELFF TGTGCCAGCAGTTTAAGAGCGGGAGGGACCGGGGAGCTGTTTTTT
many - 13 TRBJ1-1 TRBV4-1 CASSQDGALRAFF TGCGCCAGCAGCCAAGATGGGGCCCTCCGGGCTTTCTTT
many - 12 TRBJ1-1 TRBV6-6 CASSYKNTEAFF TGTGCCAGCAGTTACAAGAACACTGAAGCTTTCTTT
many TRBD2 15 TRBJ2-2 TRBV6-2/TRBV6-3 CASSLAEMNTGELFF TGTGCCAGCAGTCTAGCGGAAATGAACACCGGGGAGCTGTTTTTT
many - 13 TRBJ2-7 TRBV7-6 CASSPRGPYEQYF TGTGCCAGCAGCCCCCGGGGGCCTTACGAGCAGTACTTC
many - 14 TRBJ1-2 TRBV7-3 CASSRGGGSRGYTF TGTGCCAGCAGCCGAGGAGGGGGGTCGCGGGGCTACACCTTC
many TRBD1 16 TRBJ1-5 TRBV28 CASSPWEGAGNQPQHF TGTGCCAGCAGTCCGTGGGAGGGGGCAGGCAATCAGCCCCAGCATTTT
many - 16 TRBJ2-1 TRBV7-9 CASSLGQPISRSQQFF TGTGCCAGCAGCTTGGGACAACCAATCTCCCGGAGTCAGCAGTTCTTC
many TRBD2 14 TRBJ2-1 TRBV7-2 CASSLRSGSDEQFF TGTGCCAGCAGCTTAAGAAGCGGGAGTGACGAGCAGTTCTTC
many TRBD2 15 TRBJ2-4 TRBV4-1 CASSQSGLAGNIQYF TGCGCCAGCAGCCAATCGGGACTAGCCGGAAACATTCAGTACTTC
many - 16 TRBJ1-1 TRBV6-1 CASIRGPQFMNTEAFF TGTGCCAGCATTCGGGGGCCCCAATTTATGAACACTGAAGCTTTCTTT
many - 15 TRBJ1-5 TRBV4-2 CASSWNLRRDQPQHF TGTGCCAGCAGCTGGAACCTGCGGCGGGATCAGCCCCAGCATTTT
many - 17 TRBJ2-5 TRBV25-1 CASSSLLGGPTAQTQYF TGTGCCAGCAGTTCGCTTTTGGGGGGACCAACGGCACAGACCCAGTACTTC
many - 15 TRBJ1-1 TRBV7-8 CASSPRDLTDGEAFF TGTGCCAGCAGCCCCCGGGACCTGACTGACGGTGAAGCTTTCTTT
many - 15 TRBJ1-3 TRBV6-6 CASSYSSISGNTIYF TGTGCCAGCAGTTACTCGTCCATCTCTGGAAACACCATATATTTT
many TRBD1 14 TRBJ1-2 TRBV18 CASSPRTGSYGYTF TGTGCCAGCTCACCCCGGACAGGGTCCTATGGCTACACCTTC
many - 14 TRBJ1-3 TRBV12-3/TRBV12-4 CASTTGVSGNTIYF TGTGCCAGTACCACAGGAGTCTCTGGAAACACCATATATTTT
many - 15 TRBJ2-5 TRBV9 CASDGGERAQETQYF TGTGCCAGCGACGGCGGGGAACGGGCACAAGAGACCCAGTACTTC
once - 14 TRBJ1-5 TRBV6-2/TRBV6-3 CASSYQGPNQPQHF TGTGCCAGCAGTTACCAGGGGCCCAATCAGCCCCAGCATTTT
many - 14 TRBJ1-5 TRBV29-1 CSVGDPYSNQPQHF TGCAGCGTCGGGGATCCTTATAGCAATCAGCCCCAGCATTTT
many - 13 TRBJ2-7 TRBV20-1 CSARFVPSYEQYF TGCAGTGCTAGATTCGTCCCGTCCTACGAGCAGTACTTC
many TRBD1 19 TRBJ1-5 TRBV20-1 CSARSLPGQGPLSNQPQHF TGCAGTGCAAGAAGTCTACCGGGACAGGGGCCTCTTAGCAATCAGCCCCAGCATTTT
many - 12 TRBJ2-5 TRBV25-1 CASSEYGETQYF TGTGCCAGCAGTGAATATGGAGAGACCCAGTACTTC
many - 12 TRBJ2-1 TRBV29-1 CSVKESYNEQFF TGCAGCGTAAAGGAGAGCTACAATGAGCAGTTCTTC
many - 14 TRBJ2-7 TRBV27 CASSLMGASYEQYF TGTGCCAGCAGTTTAATGGGGGCTTCCTACGAGCAGTACTTC
- TRBD2 14 TRBJ2-1 TRBV30 CAWSAASGRNEQFF TGTGCCTGGAGTGCAGCTAGCGGGAGAAATGAGCAGTTCTTC
many - 13 TRBJ2-5 TRBV29-1 CSVVVRGGETQYF TGCAGCGTTGTAGTCAGGGGCGGAGAGACCCAGTACTTC
- TRBD1 14 TRBJ2-1 TRBV29-1 CSVEGTGTSNEQFF TGCAGCGTTGAGGGGACAGGGACCTCCAATGAGCAGTTCTTC